Sequencing of this T cell receptor beta chain was carried out in a study of shared clonotypes between healthy human individuals. Data came from immunoSEQ multiplex PCR; TCRdb stores just in-frame clones and leaves some out. The table lists roughly 2.5 million clones, more than 80% of them singletons. This clone is a singleton in its sample. Germline V gives CDR1 SEHNR, CDR2 FQNEAQ (reference sequence). The CDR3 has 15 residues. Trimming removed 2 bases at V and 3 bases at J, with 13 bases between. This chain links TRBV7-9 with TRBJ2-5; no clear D gene. The specimen was naive CD4+ T cells sorted from blood. Subset in this sample: CD45RA+ positively selected. The source is a man younger than 30 in good health. CDR3 residues: CASSLTSRPKETQYF. The DNA of the CDR3 is TGTGCCAGCAGCTTAACCAGCCGACCCAAAGAGACCCAGTACTTC.